These T cell receptor beta chains were read from a single sample in a study of T cells in Graves' hyperthyroidism and ophthalmopathy. TCRdb re-derived calls from the multiplex PCR reads in MiXCR, one entry per CDR3 protein. The sample includes 250,000 or so distinct CDR3 sequences, roughly 15% of them seen just once. The sequenced material came from blood. Every receptor here comes from a woman aged 18-29 years with Graves' ophthalmopathy. CDR3s include the opening cysteine and the closing phenylalanine or tryptophan. D genes are given only for firm matches. Clone size is stated in some rows and not others, as once, few, many or a class when expanded.

D: -
size: many
J: TRBJ2-2
V: TRBV6-2/TRBV6-3
DNA: TGTGCCAGCAGTTACCGCCACACCGGGGAGCTGTTTTTT
CDR3: CASSYRHTGELFF

D: -
size: many
J: TRBJ2-1
V: TRBV7-9
DNA: TGTGCCAGCAGCTTACTTGGTGGGGATTTTACCTACAATGAGCAGTTCTTC
CDR3: CASSLLGGDFTYNEQFF

D: -
size: many
J: TRBJ2-4
V: TRBV11-1
DNA: TGTGCCAGCAGCTTACAAGGGGCAAAAAACATTCAGTACTTC
CDR3: CASSLQGAKNIQYF

D: TRBD1
size: -
J: TRBJ1-5
V: TRBV28
DNA: TGTGCCAGCAGTCACTCCGGGACAGGGGGAAGTCGGCAGCCCCAGCATTTT
CDR3: CASSHSGTGGSRQPQHF

D: -
size: many
J: TRBJ1-2
V: TRBV7-8
DNA: TGTGCCAGCAGCTTAGAAAGAACCGCGGGCTATGGCTACACCTTC
CDR3: CASSLERTAGYGYTF

D: -
size: many
J: TRBJ2-3
V: TRBV12-3/TRBV12-4
DNA: TGTGCCAGCAGTTTTTCAGGCACTAGCACAGATACGCAGTATTTT
CDR3: CASSFSGTSTDTQYF

D: TRBD2
size: many
J: TRBJ2-7
V: TRBV5-1
DNA: TGCGCCAGCAGCCCGGGACTAGCGGGGAGCGAGCAGTACTTC
CDR3: CASSPGLAGSEQYF

D: -
size: -
J: TRBJ1-1
V: TRBV28
DNA: TGTGCCAGCAGTTCGCCGGGACAACGCATTGAAGCTTTCTTT
CDR3: CASSSPGQRIEAFF

D: -
size: many
J: TRBJ1-1
V: TRBV2
DNA: TGTGCCAGCAGTGAGACAGCTAACACTGAAGCTTTCTTT
CDR3: CASSETANTEAFF

D: TRBD1
size: once
J: TRBJ1-3
V: TRBV19
DNA: TGTGCCAGCAAGACAGGGGAGTTTGGAAACACCATATATTTT
CDR3: CASKTGEFGNTIYF

D: -
size: -
J: TRBJ2-4
V: TRBV7-9
DNA: TGTGCCAGCAGCTTATTTACTTGGGGGTCCAAAAACATTCAGTACTTC
CDR3: CASSLFTWGSKNIQYF

D: -
size: many
J: TRBJ1-4
V: TRBV15
DNA: TGTGCCACCAGCAGGGTTTCAACTAATGAAAAACTGTTTTTT
CDR3: CATSRVSTNEKLFF

D: -
size: -
J: TRBJ1-4
V: TRBV28
DNA: TGTGCCAGCATTCCTGGGGGACCCTCTAATGAAAAACTGTTTTTT
CDR3: CASIPGGPSNEKLFF

D: -
size: many
J: TRBJ1-2
V: TRBV28
DNA: TGTGCCAGCAGTCACTATGGCTACACCTTC
CDR3: CASSHYGYTF

D: -
size: many
J: TRBJ1-1
V: TRBV20-1
DNA: TGCAGTGCTAGACGTCTTAGGGATAACACTGAAGCTTTCTTT
CDR3: CSARRLRDNTEAFF

D: TRBD2
size: -
J: TRBJ2-5
V: TRBV2
DNA: TGTGCCAGCAGTTGGACTAGCGGAAAGACCCAGTACTTC
CDR3: CASSWTSGKTQYF

D: -
size: many
J: TRBJ1-5
V: TRBV20-1
DNA: TGCAGTGGACTCCGGGACGGCAATCAGCCCCAGCATTTT
CDR3: CSGLRDGNQPQHF

D: TRBD2
size: many
J: TRBJ2-1
V: TRBV5-1
DNA: TGCGCCAGCAGCCCGACTAGCGGGGGTTCCTTTTCCTACAATGAGCAGTTCTTC
CDR3: CASSPTSGGSFSYNEQFF

D: -
size: many
J: TRBJ2-7
V: TRBV27
DNA: TGTGCCAGCAGTTTGGGGGTCCCTAGCTCCTACGAGCAGTACTTC
CDR3: CASSLGVPSSYEQYF

D: -
size: many
J: TRBJ2-5
V: TRBV5-4
DNA: TGTGCCAGCAGCTTGCGTCACCGACAGCGCTCGGTACAAGAGACCCAGTACTTC
CDR3: CASSLRHRQRSVQETQYF

D: TRBD1
size: -
J: TRBJ2-7
V: TRBV28
DNA: TGTGCCAGCAGTTCCCGAGGTTTGGGACAGGGAGGCGAGCAGTACTTC
CDR3: CASSSRGLGQGGEQYF

D: -
size: many
J: TRBJ1-2
V: TRBV11-1
DNA: TGTGCCAGCAGCTTAGGGGCGCAGGTGAACTATGGCTACACCTTC
CDR3: CASSLGAQVNYGYTF

D: -
size: -
J: TRBJ1-4
V: TRBV5-6
DNA: TGTGCCAGCAGTCTGGGACCGCCAGCAACTAATGAAAAACTGTTTTTT
CDR3: CASSLGPPATNEKLFF

D: -
size: many
J: TRBJ2-2
V: TRBV2
DNA: TGTGCCAGCAATAGGGGGACCTCAAACACCGGGGAGCTGTTTTTT
CDR3: CASNRGTSNTGELFF

D: -
size: many
J: TRBJ1-1
V: TRBV5-1
DNA: TGCGCCAGCAGCCCGACGCTCGGCGGATTTGGGATGAACACTGAAGCTTTCTTT
CDR3: CASSPTLGGFGMNTEAFF

D: TRBD1
size: -
J: TRBJ1-1
V: TRBV28
DNA: TGTGCCAGCAGTATCCCCTTACCCGGGACAGGGGGGAACACTGAAGCTTTCTTT
CDR3: CASSIPLPGTGGNTEAFF

D: -
size: many
J: TRBJ1-2
V: TRBV6-2/TRBV6-3
DNA: TGTGCCAGCACTATGAGGGGGAACAGGATCGATGGCTACACCTTC
CDR3: CASTMRGNRIDGYTF

D: -
size: many
J: TRBJ2-1
V: TRBV4-1
DNA: TGCGCCAGCAGCCAAGTCCTAGCAGGGAGTAATGAGCAGTTCTTC
CDR3: CASSQVLAGSNEQFF

D: TRBD2
size: -
J: TRBJ2-7
V: TRBV18
DNA: TGTGCCAGCTCACCACTTCCCGGGGGGGAGAATGGCCACGAGCAGTACTTC
CDR3: CASSPLPGGENGHEQYF

D: -
size: -
J: TRBJ1-1
V: TRBV29-1
DNA: TGCAGCGTTCTAAAAGGGAGCGGAGGCACTGAAGCTTTCTTT
CDR3: CSVLKGSGGTEAFF

D: -
size: -
J: TRBJ2-5
V: TRBV20-1
DNA: TGCAGTGCCATCGGGGCCAGGGAGGAGACCCAGTACTTC
CDR3: CSAIGAREETQYF

D: TRBD1
size: many
J: TRBJ2-7
V: TRBV5-1
DNA: TGCGCCAGCAGCGCGGACAGGGTCGAGCAGTACTTC
CDR3: CASSADRVEQYF

D: TRBD2
size: many
J: TRBJ2-1
V: TRBV29-1
DNA: TGCAGCGTTGTGAGTAGCGGGCTCAGCTCCTACAATGAGCAGTTCTTC
CDR3: CSVVSSGLSSYNEQFF

D: -
size: many
J: TRBJ2-5
V: TRBV18
DNA: TGTGCCAGCTCACCACCGAGTGAAGAGACCCAGTACTTC
CDR3: CASSPPSEETQYF

D: TRBD1
size: few
J: TRBJ1-3
V: TRBV30
DNA: TGTGCCTGGGGTTTCCAGGGGGGTGGAAACACCATATATTTT
CDR3: CAWGFQGGGNTIYF

D: -
size: many
J: TRBJ1-1
V: TRBV7-9
DNA: TGTGCCAGCAGCTTAGCTGGGGCCAACACTGAAGCTTTCTTT
CDR3: CASSLAGANTEAFF

D: -
size: -
J: TRBJ2-2
V: TRBV5-8
DNA: TGTGCCAGCAGCTTCATGGGACAGAACACCGGGGAGCTGTTTTTT
CDR3: CASSFMGQNTGELFF

D: TRBD1
size: many
J: TRBJ2-1
V: TRBV20-1
DNA: TGCAGTGCCCCCGACAGGGATATTTTCTCCTACAATGAGCAGTTCTTC
CDR3: CSAPDRDIFSYNEQFF

D: -
size: many
J: TRBJ2-1
V: TRBV12-3/TRBV12-4
DNA: TGTGCCAGCAGCAGGAAGACTAAGAACGTGAGCTCCTACAATGAGCAGTTCTTC
CDR3: CASSRKTKNVSSYNEQFF

D: -
size: many
J: TRBJ2-2
V: TRBV7-8
DNA: TGTGCCAGCAGCCTTCGGACCGGGGAGCTGTTTTTT
CDR3: CASSLRTGELFF

D: TRBD1
size: many
J: TRBJ2-7
V: TRBV6-2/TRBV6-3
DNA: TGTGCCTCCGGACAGGGCTCCTACGAGCAGTACTTC
CDR3: CASGQGSYEQYF

D: -
size: -
J: TRBJ2-7
V: TRBV4-3
DNA: TGCGCCAGCAGCTATAGCGGATCCTACGAGCAGTACTTC
CDR3: CASSYSGSYEQYF

D: -
size: many
J: TRBJ1-4
V: TRBV18
DNA: TGTGCCAGCTCGGAGGCAACTAATGAAAAACTGTTTTTT
CDR3: CASSEATNEKLFF

D: -
size: many
J: TRBJ2-3
V: TRBV5-1
DNA: TGCGCCAGCAGCAGGGGCTTCACAGATACGCAGTATTTT
CDR3: CASSRGFTDTQYF

D: -
size: many
J: TRBJ1-5
V: TRBV18
DNA: TGTGCCAGCTCACCAGATGGGGGTGGTCAGCCCCAGCATTTT
CDR3: CASSPDGGGQPQHF

D: TRBD2
size: -
J: TRBJ2-1
V: TRBV6-1
DNA: TGTGCCAGCAGTGACTCTAGCGGGAGCAGTGAGCAGTTCTTC
CDR3: CASSDSSGSSEQFF